The T cell receptor (beta chain) described here comes from a study of response to subunit inactivated influenza vaccine (dated by TCRdb to about 2018). As for the study more broadly: To follow how T cells responded to a trivalent subunit inactivated influenza vaccine, the researchers relied on deep quantitative profiling of the T cell receptor repertoire. Results and caveats for the whole study, not just this receptor: It was suggested by the authors that each seasonal influenza vaccination may recruit only a limited number of new T cells.

Library construction relied on RT-PCR. The reads were generated on an Illumina HiSeq 2500. TCRdb reanalyzed the raw reads on its own, using fastp at Q25 for trimming and MiXCR for clone calling, and kept in-frame beta chains. Identical CDR3 proteins give one entry, which carries the most common genes and DNA. This sample holds some 850,000 distinct CDR3 sequences; under 20% were observed only once. The top ten clones comprise roughly a tenth of the sample. This clonotype was observed a few times. Its antigen specificity is not known. Base qualities are missing; no much larger clone stands one base away. The germline V gene sets CDR1 to MGHRA and CDR2 to YSYEKL. For this chain, trimming is 1 base at the V end and 5 bases at the J end, and the number of junction bases without a gene match is 4. The CDR3 holds 15 amino acids from the cysteine to the phenylalanine. Kept here is only the CDR3 DNA, which spans 45 bases and is read in frame from base 1.

The source is a man in his forties or fifties who received an inactivated influenza vaccine. Donor details come from another sample of the same person, matched by shared clones. The chain was built from TRBV4-1 and TRBJ1-5, with 8 middle bases fitting TRBD1. The sequences come from PBMCs from blood, collected roughly 5 days after vaccination. DNA sequence: TGCGCCAGCAGCCAAGGGACAGGGACGTATCAGCCCCAGCATTTT. The translation is CASSQGTGTYQPQHF.